These 21 T cell receptor beta chains came from one sample sequenced in a study of cytomegalovirus exposure and HLA in healthy donors. Profiling relied on immunoSEQ multiplex PCR, and the TCRdb table lists in-frame clones only, not all of them. The sample records about 280,000 clones, just over 85% being singletons. The material sequenced was PBMCs. These receptors were collected from a woman under 30 in good health and CMV-seronegative.

The chain is built from TRBV5-1 and TRBJ2-7; a weak D match, TRBD2 (6 bases). The CDR3 loop spans 15 amino acids. V was trimmed by 0 bases and J by 0 bases, leaving 10 bases between them. Germline V gene sequence: CDR1 SGHRS, CDR2 YFSETQ. The CDR3 region has the DNA TGCGCCAGCAGCTTGGACCCGGGAGCCTCCTACGAGCAGTACTTC. Encoded protein: CASSLDPGASYEQYF.

This clone appeared a single time. J is TRBJ2-5 and V is TRBV6-5; D is possibly TRBD2 (5 bases). V gave up 4 bases and J gave up 2 bases, with 14 bases separating them. CDR3 size: 15 residues. The germline V gene encodes CDR1 MNHEY and CDR2 SVGAGI. For the CDR3, the DNA is TGTGCCAGCAGTTCCCTAGGGCAGCGGCAAGAGACCCAGTACTTC. Translating gives CASSSLGQRQETQYF.

The chain joins TRBV7-6 to TRBJ2-1; TRBD2 agrees at 11 bases. The CDR3 is 16 amino acids. Germline CDR1 is SGHVS and CDR2 is FNYEAQ. V lost 2 bases and J lost 2; bases outside the gene matches: 2. The CDR3 protein is CASSLPTSGTYNEQFF. As DNA, the CDR3 is TGTGCCAGCAGCTTACCGACTAGCGGGACCTACAATGAGCAGTTCTTC.

Written as DNA, the CDR3 is TGTGCCAGCAGTTTCCAGGGGGCCGGTGGCTACACCTTC. Amino acid sequence: CASSFQGAGGYTF. The rearrangement uses TRBV6-6 and TRBJ1-2; 8 nucleotides match TRBD1. Germline V gene lookup returns CDR1 MNHNY and CDR2 SVGAGI (reference sequence). V gave up 4 bases and J gave up 7 bases; unmatched junction bases: 5. The CDR3 is 13 residues long.

The chain couples TRBV9 to TRBJ2-3; D is ambiguous. Trimming cost V 0 bases and J 2 bases, with 7 bases left between them. CDR3 length: 14 amino acids. Germline V gene data show CDR1 as SGDLS and CDR2 as YYNGEE. As DNA, the CDR3 is TGTGCCAGCAGCGTAGCCCTATACACAGATACGCAGTATTTT. Translated: CASSVALYTDTQYF.

The sample holds one count of this clone. The chain is built from TRBV28 and TRBJ2-7; D ambiguous. This CDR3 comprises 13 residues. Trimming took 6 bases from V and 5 from J, leaving 14 bases between them. The germline CDR1 and CDR2 sequences are MDHEN and SYDVKM. The CDR3 sequence: CASSLTGSNEQYF. In DNA form, the CDR3 reads TGTGCCAGCAGCTTGACCGGGTCCAACGAGCAGTACTTC.

The chain has TRBV7-9 and TRBJ1-5; no reliable D call. The CDR3 totals 14 residues. Trimming removed 7 bases at V and 7 bases at J, with 17 bases between. CDR1 and CDR2 (germline): SEHNR, FQNEAQ (reference sequence). CDR3 loop: CASTPGEGPQPQHF. The CDR3 DNA reads as TGTGCCAGCACGCCCGGAGAGGGTCCCCAGCCCCAGCATTTT.

The chain employs TRBV15 and TRBJ1-6; a weak D match, TRBD1 (5 bases). The CDR3 is made up of 14 amino acids. V lost 4 bases and J 10 bases, leaving 14 bases between the germline ends. Germline CDR1 and CDR2: LNHNV and YYDKDF (reference sequence). CDR3 in DNA: TGTGCCACCAGCAAAGCAGGGTTGGGATCACCCCTCCACTTT. It translates to CATSKAGLGSPLHF. The whole variable domain, filled in from reference TRBV15 and TRBJ1-6, reads DAMVIQNPRYQVTQFGKPVTLSCSQTLNHNVMYWYQQKSSQAPKLLFHYYDKDFNNEADTPDNFQSRRPNTSFCFLDIRSPGLGDTAMYLCATSKAGLGSPLHFGNGTRLTVT.

The chain employs TRBV10-3 and TRBJ2-3; possibly TRBD2 for D (5 bases). V lost 4 bases, J lost 3 bases, and 17 bases lay in between. CDR1 and CDR2 from the germline V gene are ENHRY and SYGVKD. The CDR3 loop spans 16 amino acids. CDR3 DNA sequence: TGTGCCATCAGTGGAGAGGCTGCTACGGGGACAGATACGCAGTATTTT. It translates to CAISGEAATGTDTQYF.

The rearrangement links TRBV7-3 to TRBJ2-1; 8 nucleotides align to TRBD1. Germline V gene data show CDR1 as SGHTA and CDR2 as FQGTGA. V shed 5 bases and J 8 bases; nucleotides not matched to a gene: 11. CDR3 length: 15 residues. CDR3 protein: CASSAHRGSVDEQFF. The DNA of the CDR3 is TGTGCCAGCAGCGCCCACAGGGGGTCGGTCGATGAGCAGTTCTTC.

J is TRBJ1-2 and V is TRBV7-2; D is unclear. The V end lost 5 bases, the J end lost 4 bases, and 14 bases lay between the germline ends. The CDR3 spans 14 residues. The germline V gene encodes CDR1 SGHTA and CDR2 FQGNSA. CDR3 residues: CASSRPDILYGYTF. As DNA, the CDR3 is TGTGCCAGCAGCCGACCCGACATCCTCTATGGCTACACCTTC. The variable domain in full, with the rest retrieved from reference TRBV7-2 and TRBJ1-2, is GAGVSQSPSNKVTEKGKDVELRCDPISGHTALYWYRQSLGQGLEFLIYFQGNSAPDKSGLPSDRFSAERTGGSVSTLTIQRTQQEDSAVYLCASSRPDILYGYTFGSGTRLTVV.

The rearrangement links TRBV27 to TRBJ2-1, with 13 bases lining up with TRBD2. The trim removed 7 bases at V and 7 bases at J, leaving 7 bases unmatched. This CDR3 is built from 15 residues. Germline CDR1 reads MNHEY; CDR2 reads SMNVEV (reference sequence). CDR3 nucleotide sequence: TGTGCCAGCACCCCCGGGACTAGCGGGAAGAATGAGCAGTTCTTC. This codes for CASTPGTSGKNEQFF.

The chain links TRBV15 to TRBJ1-5, with TRBD1 matching 7 bases. Germline V gives CDR1 LNHNV, CDR2 YYDKDF (reference sequence). V lost 2 bases, J lost 7 bases, and 8 bases stayed unmatched. The CDR3 loop spans 15 amino acids. This chain's CDR3 is CATSRWDSRTQPQHF. As DNA, the CDR3 is TGTGCCACCAGCAGATGGGACAGCCGCACCCAGCCCCAGCATTTT.

This clone was observed once. The chain links TRBV11-2 to TRBJ2-3, with D possibly TRBD2 on 6 matching bases. The length of the CDR3 is 14 residues. Trimming cost V 6 bases and J 6 bases, with 16 bases left between them. Germline CDR1 and CDR2: SGHAT and FQNNGV. The CDR3 sequence is CASSAGTSGDTQYF. Here the CDR3 DNA reads TGTGCCAGCAGTGCCGGGACTTCAGGTGATACGCAGTATTTT.

V usage is TRBV5-6 and J usage is TRBJ2-1; 10 bases match TRBD2. This CDR3 has 16 amino acids. Germline CDR1 SGHDT, CDR2 YYEEEE. With V trimmed by 1 base and J by 7 bases, 8 bases remained unmatched. CDR3 bases: TGTGCCAGCAGCTTGTCCGCTAGCGGGGGTAGAAATGAGCAGTTCTTC. Translated, it gives CASSLSASGGRNEQFF.

The chain couples TRBV5-1 to TRBJ2-3, with D perhaps TRBD2 (6 bases). The germline gives CDR1 SGHRS, CDR2 YFSETQ. The CDR3 consists of 13 residues. Trimming left V 5 bases short and J 0 bases short, with 7 bases between. CDR3 region: CASRGGSTDTQYF. CDR3 DNA: TGCGCCAGCAGGGGGGGTAGCACAGATACGCAGTATTTT.

The gene calls are TRBV30 and TRBJ1-5; 10 nucleotides align to TRBD1. V trimming: 2 bases; J trimming: 7 bases; junction bases outside the gene matches: 17. Germline assignment: CDR1 GTSNPN and CDR2 SVGIG (reference sequence). The CDR3 sequence is 18 residues long. The CDR3 loop is CAWSTPGTGAGLWQPQHF. DNA of the CDR3: TGTGCCTGGAGTACGCCCGGGACAGGGGCCGGGTTATGGCAGCCCCAGCATTTT.

The chain links TRBV9 to TRBJ2-1; possible D gene TRBD2, 5 bases. The germline V gene encodes CDR1 SGDLS and CDR2 YYNGEE. V was cut by 7 bases and J by 6 bases, with 11 bases left in between. The CDR3 contains 12 residues. Written as DNA, the CDR3 is TGTGCCAGCGGACGAGCGGCCAATGAGCAGTTCTTC. Protein sequence: CASGRAANEQFF.

This sequence joins TRBV11-2 and TRBJ2-7; 7 bases fit TRBD1. CDR1 and CDR2 from the germline V gene are SGHAT and FQNNGV. This CDR3 is built from 14 residues. The junction had 3 bases not matched to a gene; V was cut back by 0 bases and J by 4 bases. CDR3 nucleotides: TGTGCCAGCAGCTTAGATTGGGACAGATACGAGCAGTACTTC. Translation: CASSLDWDRYEQYF.

The V and J genes are TRBV2 and TRBJ2-7; 10 bases fit TRBD1. Germline V gene sequence: CDR1 SNHLY, CDR2 FYNNEI. V shed 7 bases, J shed 3 bases, and the junction held 6 bases outside the gene matches. This CDR3 spans 14 amino acids. The chain's CDR3 is CASNRGTGDYEQYF. The CDR3 nucleotides read TGTGCCAGCAATCGGGGGACAGGGGACTACGAGCAGTACTTC.

The chain carries TRBV30 and TRBJ2-1; 9 bases align to TRBD2. Per germline, CDR1 GTSNPN and CDR2 SVGIG (reference sequence). This CDR3 is 13 amino acids long. J lost 6 bases, V lost 1 base, and 1 base had no gene match. The CDR3 spells CAWSGRGGNEQFF. DNA of the CDR3: TGTGCCTGGAGTGGGCGGGGGGGCAATGAGCAGTTCTTC.